The present T cell receptor beta chain was sequenced within a study of blood T cell repertoires in COVID-19. Overall study context: Sites across the United States, Italy and Spain contributed samples from acute and convalescent COVID-19. T cells, B-cell-depleted T cells, or PBMCs supplied cDNA or gDNA.

The CDR3 has 15 amino acids. The trim removed 3 bases at V and 5 bases at J, leaving 9 bases unmatched. Germline loops: CDR1 SEHNR, CDR2 FQNEAQ (reference sequence). This clone was found once. As originally analysed: Counts of nucleated cells, estimated from reference gene primer amplification, were obtained. Generated by immunoSEQ multiplex PCR, the TCRdb table keeps only in-frame clones and is missing some. From that table come the V and J calls and clone size; the DNA was used to work out D and trimming. The table has 200,000 to 250,000 clones, about four fifths seen once; the top ten hold 7.5% to 10%.

Sequencing used peripheral blood. The sequence was collected from a man older than 75 with acute or convalescent COVID-19. V and J are TRBV7-9 and TRBJ1-2; 7 bases line up with TRBD1. The CDR3 DNA follows: TGTGCCAGCAGCTTGGATCCGGGACAGCTTTATGGCTACACCTTC. Protein sequence: CASSLDPGQLYGYTF.